This is a list of T cell receptor beta chains from one sample in a study of blood T cell repertoires in COVID-19. Profiled with immunoSEQ multiplex PCR; TCRdb holds only in-frame clones, not every one. The sample includes around 100,000 clones, approximately 93% of them seen just once. Sequencing input: peripheral blood. These receptors came from a man aged 45 to 65 with active COVID-19. CDR3s include the opening cysteine and the closing phenylalanine or tryptophan. D genes are given only for firm matches. Size is omitted from some rows. Given values are once, few, many or a class for expanded clones.

length	V	J	D	size	CDR3	DNA
13	TRBV3-1/TRBV3-2	TRBJ2-2	NA	NA	CASSQLNTGELFF	TGTGCCAGCAGCCAACTAAACACCGGGGAGCTGTTTTTT
14	TRBV29-1	TRBJ1-2	NA	NA	CSVVGRGESYGYTF	TGCAGCGTTGTTGGCCGGGGGGAGAGCTATGGCTACACCTTC
14	TRBV2	TRBJ1-2	TRBD1	NA	CASTAGQGRGGYTF	TGTGCCAGCACCGCGGGACAGGGAAGGGGTGGCTACACCTTC
15	TRBV6-5	TRBJ1-4	NA	once	CASSLKSGAREKLFF	TGTGCCAGCAGTCTCAAGTCTGGGGCGCGTGAAAAACTGTTTTTT
15	TRBV5-6	TRBJ2-5	NA	NA	CASSRGGGVQETQYF	TGTGCCAGCAGCCGAGGGGGCGGGGTACAAGAGACCCAGTACTTC
14	TRBV5-1	TRBJ1-4	TRBD1	NA	CASRFLTGDEKLFF	TGCGCCAGCAGATTCCTTACAGGGGATGAAAAACTGTTTTTT
15	TRBV27	TRBJ1-4	NA	NA	CASSLQGSANEKLFF	TGTGCCAGCAGTTTGCAGGGGTCGGCTAATGAAAAACTGTTTTTT
13	TRBV7-2	TRBJ1-2	NA	NA	CASSVGQTYGYTF	TGTGCCAGCAGCGTTGGACAAACTTATGGCTACACCTTC
13	TRBV19	TRBJ1-1	TRBD1	NA	CASSIQRGQVSFF	TGTGCCAGTAGTATTCAACGGGGACAGGTCTCTTTCTTT
14	TRBV2	TRBJ1-4	TRBD1	NA	CASSKQGTNEKLFF	TGTGCCAGCAGCAAACAGGGGACTAATGAAAAACTGTTTTTT
14	TRBV9	TRBJ1-6	NA	NA	CASSVRRGNSPLHF	TGTGCCAGCAGCGTACGAAGGGGCAATTCACCCCTCCACTTT
20	TRBV11-3	TRBJ2-1	TRBD2	NA	CASSPAGLAGLFVSYNEQFF	TGTGCCAGCAGCCCAGCGGGACTAGCGGGACTATTTGTCTCCTACAATGAGCAGTTCTTC
13	TRBV12-3/TRBV12-4	TRBJ1-5	TRBD1	NA	CASRQGGNQPQHF	TGTGCCAGCAGGCAGGGGGGAAATCAGCCCCAGCATTTT
15	TRBV18	TRBJ2-2	NA	NA	CASSPGGGLTGELFF	TGTGCCAGCTCACCAGGTGGGGGCCTCACCGGGGAGCTGTTTTTT
14	TRBV10-1	TRBJ1-6	NA	NA	CASYDTVNNSPLHF	TGCGCCAGCTATGACACAGTCAATAATTCACCCCTCCACTTT
14	TRBV5-6	TRBJ2-5	NA	NA	CASRAGSREETQYF	TGTGCCAGCAGGGCCGGGAGCCGGGAGGAGACCCAGTACTTC
19	TRBV9	TRBJ2-1	TRBD2	NA	CASSVQLGRLAGIYNEQFF	TGTGCCAGCAGCGTCCAACTCGGTAGACTAGCGGGAATCTACAATGAGCAGTTCTTC
14	TRBV7-2	TRBJ2-3	NA	once	CASSRGGQTDTQYF	TGTGCCAGCAGTAGGGGGGGGCAAACAGATACGCAGTATTTT
13	TRBV11-2	TRBJ2-1	NA	NA	CASSLERSDEQFF	TGTGCCAGCAGCTTAGAACGGTCGGATGAGCAGTTCTTC
15	TRBV27	TRBJ1-2	TRBD1	NA	CASSTQGATNYGYTF	TGTGCCAGCAGCACACAGGGGGCGACGAACTATGGCTACACCTTC
17	TRBV15	TRBJ2-1	TRBD1	NA	CATSREPTGGTGNEQFF	TGTGCCACCAGCAGGGAACCGACAGGGGGTACTGGCAATGAGCAGTTCTTC
13	TRBV7-2	TRBJ1-5	NA	NA	CASSLRGNQPQHF	TGTGCCAGCAGCTTAAGGGGTAATCAGCCCCAGCATTTT
14	TRBV19	TRBJ1-5	NA	NA	CASSIRGIGQPQHF	TGTGCCAGTAGTATCAGGGGAATTGGTCAGCCCCAGCATTTT
14	TRBV18	TRBJ1-4	NA	NA	CASSRGQLEEKLFF	TGTGCCAGCTCGCGCGGACAGCTTGAGGAAAAACTGTTTTTT
13	TRBV20-1	TRBJ1-1	NA	NA	CSASRGEDTEAFF	TGCAGTGCTAGTCGGGGGGAGGACACTGAAGCTTTCTTT
15	TRBV18	TRBJ1-1	TRBD1	few	CASSPGTDPSTEAFF	TGTGCCAGCTCACCCGGGACAGATCCAAGCACTGAAGCTTTCTTT
16	TRBV2	TRBJ1-5	NA	once	CASSENPQALGQPQHF	TGTGCCAGCAGTGAGAATCCACAGGCCTTGGGTCAGCCCCAGCATTTT